Each of the 3 T cell receptor beta chains below was sequenced from the same sample in a study of blood T cell repertoires in COVID-19. Sequenced by immunoSEQ multiplex PCR; TCRdb stores in-frame clones only, minus some. The table lists 50,000 to 75,000 clones, 81% of them singletons. Sequencing input: peripheral blood. These TCRs come from a woman aged 80 or over with active or convalescent COVID-19.

The rearrangement joins TRBV6-5 to TRBJ2-7; 9 bases match TRBD1. After removal of 3 bases from V and 1 base from J, the junction contained 7 bases not matched to a gene. Germline V gene lookup returns CDR1 MNHEY and CDR2 SVGAGI. The CDR3 runs 16 residues. As DNA, the CDR3 is TGTGCCAGCAGTTATACGGACAGGGGCGGTTCCTACGAGCAGTACTTC. Residues: CASSYTDRGGSYEQYF.

This clone was counted many times. The gene calls are TRBV4-2 and TRBJ2-7; TRBD2 matches 9 bases. CDR1 and CDR2 (germline): LGHNA, YNFKEQ. The CDR3 consists of 17 residues. J gave up 4 bases and V 0 bases, and 10 bases lay outside the gene matches. The CDR3 DNA is TGTGCCAGCAGCCAAGAGTTTGGCGGGGGGGAACTTTACGAGCAGTACTTC. As protein: CASSQEFGGGELYEQYF.

This clone occurred once. This sequence joins TRBV28 and TRBJ2-3; 8 nucleotides agree with TRBD2. The CDR3 sequence is 15 residues long. J was trimmed by 2 bases and V by 5 bases; bases with no gene match: 6. From germline, CDR1 is MDHEN and CDR2 SYDVKM. The CDR3 protein is CASSLRGATTDTQYF. DNA for the CDR3: TGTGCCAGCAGTCTGCGGGGGGCTACCACAGATACGCAGTATTTT.